The clone carrying this T cell receptor beta chain has a count of ten or more. The antigen is unknown. This entry belongs to a study of neurological immune-mediated disorders. Findings and limits, study-wide: Patients with HTLV-1-associated myelopathy had the highest level of TCR clonal expansion, whereas patients with multiple sclerosis had the lowest level, falling beneath the level found in healthy controls.

TCRdb re-derived calls from the 5' RACE reads in MiXCR, one entry per CDR3 protein. The data hold 70,000 to 95,000 distinct CDR3 sequences, with roughly 17% observed a single time. Looked up from germline, CDR1 is SGHTA and CDR2 is FQGNSA. CDR3 size: 13 residues. V was clipped by 2 bases and J by 3 bases, with 6 bases between them. Sequenced: PBMCs. The receptor was isolated from a middle-aged woman in good health. The V and J genes are TRBV7-2 and TRBJ2-3; D remains ambiguous. The CDR3: CASSLYRTDTQYF. The CDR3 DNA reads as TGTGCCAGCAGCTTATATCGGACAGATACGCAGTATTTT.